The sequence of this TCR beta chain was determined in a study of somatic mutations in cytotoxic T cells in rheumatoid arthritis. Study context: Blood (30 ml EDTA) from each patient was taken right after diagnosis, before any treatment.

Study findings and constraints: About an eighth of the roughly 60 patients had a largest CD8+ clone above 20% of CD8+ cells. The study found no significant difference in CD8+ T-cell clonality between rheumatoid arthritis patients and age-matched healthy controls.

With respect to this clone: The target antigen is unknown.

Profiled with immunoSEQ multiplex PCR; TCRdb holds only in-frame clones, not every one. The table shows tens of thousands of clones, with around 86% occurring only once. The TCR comes from an adult with rheumatoid arthritis. The sample consisted of CD8+ T cells sorted from blood.

CDR3 nucleotides: TGTGCCAGCAGTCAACCAGGGAGCACTGAAGCTTTCTTT. Translation: CASSQPGSTEAFF. The V gene is TRBV6-5, the J gene TRBJ1-1; D might be TRBD1 (5 bases). CDR1 MNHEY and CDR2 SVGAGI come from the germline V gene. With 5 bases removed from V and 4 bases from J, the gap between germline ends came to 11 bases. There are 13 residues in the CDR3.